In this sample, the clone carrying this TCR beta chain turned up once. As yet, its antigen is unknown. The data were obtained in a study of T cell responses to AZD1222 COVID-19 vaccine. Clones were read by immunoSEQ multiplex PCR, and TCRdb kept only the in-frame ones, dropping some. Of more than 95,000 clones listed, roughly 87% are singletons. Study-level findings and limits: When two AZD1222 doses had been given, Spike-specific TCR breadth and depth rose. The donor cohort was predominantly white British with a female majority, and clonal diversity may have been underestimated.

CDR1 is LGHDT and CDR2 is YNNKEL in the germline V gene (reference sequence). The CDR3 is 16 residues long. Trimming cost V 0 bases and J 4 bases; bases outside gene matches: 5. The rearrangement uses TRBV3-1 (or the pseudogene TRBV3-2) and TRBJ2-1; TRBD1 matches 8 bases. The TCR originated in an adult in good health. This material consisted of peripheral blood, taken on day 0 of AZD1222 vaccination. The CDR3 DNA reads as TGTGCCAGCAGCCAAGACAGGGGGCTTAGGTACAATGAGCAGTTCTTC. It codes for CASSQDRGLRYNEQFF.